This T cell receptor (beta chain) appears in the sequencing data of a study of cytomegalovirus exposure and HLA in healthy donors (dated by TCRdb to between 2016 and 2019). Background for the entire study: An earlier analysis of approximately 590 of the donors reported 250 to 300 Gb of sequence data and 117 million unique TCR beta sequences from 150 million to 200 million T cells. Typing coverage varied by locus: roughly 620-640 donors for A, B, C, DRB1 and DQB1; about 520 for DQA1; 600 to 610 for DPA1; 450 to 480 for DPB1. To decide whether each TCR beta V gene segment behaved as functional or pseudogenic, an earlier analysis of some 540 of the donors relied on high-throughput TCR beta sequencing. In a later genetic analysis, genome-wide SNP genotypes for about three fifths of the roughly 670 donors were used, and that subset was treated as a discovery cohort. Using immunosequencing, the study profiled T cell repertoires from 550 to 750 subjects and related those repertoires to cytomegalovirus serostatus. Among some 400 genotyped donors of the cohort, an average of approximately 240,000 unique TCR beta nucleotide sequences were sequenced per donor, roughly 20% of them non-productive. Class I and class II HLA loci were covered by the typing at four-digit resolution. Along with the roughly 700-subject first cohort, a separate validation cohort of more than 90 different subjects was used. Every repertoire in the discovery cohort had been generated on one and the same sequencing platform. Five DR-DQ haplotypes were treated as single units for association and clustering because of strong linkage in the cohort. To predict cytomegalovirus infection status, the study brought together high-throughput TCR immunosequencing, statistical association of individual TCRs with disease status, and machine learning. Of the roughly 410 genotyped donors, less than 85% were placed in the genetic ancestry cluster associated with self-reported Caucasian donors. To study patterns of TCR occurrence, a later analysis re-analyzed previously published TCR beta repertoires from 666 donors and added high-resolution HLA genotyping. Roughly 300 gigabases of sequencing data and 78 million or so unique TCR sequences were included in an early release covering 550 to 800 HLA-typed donors. Rather than drawing on any new phenotypic data, the later analysis identified candidate immune exposures from TCR beta sequences and the way those sequences occurred across donors. Donor age, sex, ethnicity and CMV serostatus were compiled alongside the repertoire data. The study aimed to test whether signatures of past pathogen exposure could be identified by cataloging public T cell receptors. Beyond this particular receptor, the publication reports: The study gave a list of around 170 TCR beta chains associated with cytomegalovirus. Because the 87-base-pair reads could not distinguish some IMGT-functional V segments, including TRBV6-2 and TRBV6-3, those segments were excluded. The classifier was reported to diagnose cytomegalovirus status with high specificity and sensitivity in both the original and validation cohorts. HLA typing was unavailable for some donors at each locus, so association tests used only the typed subset. According to a later analysis, TCR association rates differed among HLA loci, with DRB1 alleles showing the most associated TCRs and HLA-C alleles showing the fewest. A further reported finding was that TCR beta sequences accurately predicted the HLA-A and HLA-B alleles for most subjects in the first cohort. A later genetic analysis associated a missense DCLRE1C variant with V-gene and J-gene trimming of TCR beta chains, and an independent cohort replicated the association. In a later analysis, HLA-associated TCR beta chains showed more clonal expansion and lower generation probabilities than non-associated chains that were equally common. A cluster of highly shared sequence variants was judged likely to be a technical artifact of the sequencing pipeline. Most CMV-associated TCR beta chains appeared to be HLA-restricted in a later analysis, and the HLA associations seemed to be driven largely by CMV exposure. This cohort had only TCR beta chains sequenced, and the lack of alpha or paired-chain data limited which features could be detected. At a false discovery rate of 0.05, a later analysis linked some 17,000 TCR beta sequences to specific HLA alleles. According to a later genetic analysis, donors in an Asian-associated ancestry cluster had fewer N-insertions in productive TCRs than the approximately 670-donor mean. Sequencing depth was assumed to be roughly uniform across donors in the presence/absence analyses, though that assumption may not hold. A later analysis reported that several top co-occurrence clusters appeared linked to parvovirus B19, influenza, CMV and Epstein-Barr virus. Immune exposure information for the cohort was limited to CMV serostatus. When HLA alleles, especially DR and DQ, strongly co-occurred, TCR associations were difficult to assign to individual alleles. Because counts were too low, 15 to 20 rarely observed V segments, including chromosome 9 orphons, were left out of the earlier analysis of roughly 600 of the donors. Linkage disequilibrium might explain the correlated functional status among segregating V segments, but an unknown experimental factor could not be excluded. A few of the identified cytomegalovirus-associated TCR beta chains were confirmed in vitro to be specific for cytomegalovirus antigens. While some public TCRs were present in many individuals, most TCR sequences turned up only very rarely across donors. The authors suggested that the approach could potentially be generalized to other disease states and immunological phenotypes. In an earlier analysis of roughly 560 of the donors, most TCR beta V segments were observed in productive rearrangements about 90% or about 30% of the time, broadly matching IMGT annotations.

Libraries were prepared through the immunoSEQ multiplex PCR assay. For the multiplex PCR, a mixture combining 60 forward primers for TCR Vbeta segments and 13 reverse primers for TCR Jbeta segments was used. The CDR3 region of rearranged TCR beta genes was amplified from genomic DNA by a multiplex PCR assay. The amplified TCR beta libraries were sequenced on the Illumina HiSeq System as 87-base-pair reads. The source study handled its data this way. A later analysis tallied about 77 million unique TCR beta chains across the 650 to 750 repertoires, and around 10 million of those chains were shared by two or more donors. Raw reads were error-corrected and collapsed into unique sequences by a nearest-neighbor algorithm in which closely related sequences were merged to remove PCR and sequencing errors. Alignment of CDR3 sequences to IMGT reference sequences was used to assign V, D and J gene segments. For a sequence to be retained, at least a six-nucleotide match to both a V gene segment and a J gene segment was required. Rearrangements were classified as productive when the CDR3 lacked stop codons and remained in frame with V and J, and all other rearrangements were classified as non-productive. Following IMGT convention, CDR3 was defined as the stretch from the second conserved V-encoded cysteine to the conserved J-encoded phenylalanine. The earlier analysis of some 550 of the donors excluded any sequence lacking an unambiguous match to a single V gene segment. In an earlier analysis of some 590 of the donors, V segments were called functional above 56.7% productive rearrangements and were called segregating when the between-donor standard deviation exceeded 5%. A statistical classification framework was built to diagnose cytomegalovirus status from the catalog of TCR beta chain sequences. V and J gene assignment, in a later analysis, came from comparing TCR nucleotide sequences with IMGT/GENE-DB human TR gene sequences. In a later analysis, CDR3 sequences and most-parsimonious VDJ recombination scenarios were assigned using the TCRdist pipeline. A later analysis defined each TCR beta chain by its CDR3 amino acid sequence plus V-gene family, and excluded reads lacking a unique V-gene family. A later analysis removed roughly 590 highly shared, low-generation-probability nucleotide sequences to deal with suspected cross-contamination and a sequencing artifact. In a later analysis, a clonal expansion index for each public chain was calculated from normalized within-repertoire ranks of inferred template counts. Generation probabilities in a later analysis came from a VDJ recombination model fitted to out-of-frame rearrangements, and those results were checked against IGoR. Hypergeometric tests were used in a later analysis to score TCR-TCR, TCR-HLA and TCR-CMV co-occurrence, with a repertoire-size bias correction applied to the TCR pairs. To estimate false discovery rates, a later analysis permuted the HLA or CMV assignments 20 times. In a later analysis, co-occurring TCRs were grouped with DBSCAN, and TCRdist sequence similarity was added when clustering was performed within HLA-allele-positive subsets. Co-occurrence clustering excluded repertoires with fewer than 30,000 or more than 120,000 public chains, plus five with anomalous nucleotide sharing. The table was pulled from immuneACCESS by TCRdb, which kept in-frame rearrangements only. Such tables lose some clones; where checked, under half of the loss comes from unresolved V genes, and the rest has no known cause. V, J and clone size are taken as reported in that table, and D and trimming were inferred from the DNA itself. The sample table contains 35,000 to 50,000 clones; only one count was recorded for roughly 60% of them. Jointly, the top ten make up about 8.5% of the sample.

Remarks on this clone: What antigen it recognizes has not been identified. Per-base quality was not reported, and no clone a single base away is much larger than it.

V is pared back by 8 bases and J by 2 bases, with 9 bases lying between the germline termini. CDR3 length: 12 amino acids, cysteine to phenylalanine. Just CDR3 DNA is preserved here, 36 bases in frame from base 1. From the germline V gene, CDR1 is MDHEN and CDR2 is SYDVKM. The cohort comprised 550 to 700 healthy bone marrow donors. Cohort members were all nominally healthy when sampled, although unrecorded immune exposures were likely present. CMV serostatus was recorded as positive for roughly 300 and negative for 352 of the 666 cohort members, whereas no CMV serostatus was recorded for the donor in question. Every donor gave a peripheral blood sample, and the peripheral blood mononuclear cells from that sample were used for TCR beta sequencing. Genomic DNA extraction from the blood cell samples was performed with the Qiagen DNeasy Blood Extraction Kit.

The chain is made from TRBV28 and TRBJ2-5, with the D gene too uncertain to name. This receptor was obtained from a human donor in good health. Input material: PBMCs. CDR3 reads: CASGQLQETQYF. The DNA reads TGTGCCAGCGGGCAGTTACAAGAGACCCAGTACTTC.